A single sample gave rise to the 6 T cell receptor beta chains below, sequenced in a study of CD8+CD57+ T cells in acquired aplastic anemia. It was patients with CD8+CD57+ cell expansion by flow cytometry who were chosen for sequencing. Genomic DNA served as template for TCR beta VDJ and CDR3 profiling. TCRdb ran MiXCR on the reads and lists one entry per CDR3 protein. This table holds under 250,000 distinct CDR3 sequences, more than 40% found once. The source material was sorted CD4+, CD8+, or CD8+CD57+ T cells (not recorded which) from PBMCs. Source of these receptors: a human donor with aplastic anemia.

This clonotype was detected many times. The V and J genes are TRBV5-6 and TRBJ1-1; no firm D call. Trimming took off 0 bases at V and 0 bases at J, with 6 bases between the two ends. Germline values: CDR1 SGHDT, CDR2 YYEEEE. The CDR3 length is 14 residues. This CDR3 is CASSLGNMNTEAFF. DNA for the CDR3: TGTGCCAGCAGCTTGGGGAATATGAACACTGAAGCTTTCTTT.

This clonotype was picked up many times. The chain has TRBV10-3 and TRBJ2-3; TRBD2 matches 10 bases. Germline CDR1 is ENHRY and CDR2 is SYGVKD. The CDR3 is 16 residues long. V gave up 3 bases and J gave up 2 bases; unmatched junction bases: 5. CDR3 coding DNA: TGTGCCATCAGTGATCCTAGCGGGGGAACCACAGATACGCAGTATTTT. Translating it yields CAISDPSGGTTDTQYF.

This chain links TRBV11-1 with TRBJ2-6; 9 bases agree with TRBD1. Trimming took 5 bases from V and 0 from J; bases not matched to a gene: 8. Germline V gene lookup returns CDR1 SGHAT and CDR2 FQDESV (reference sequence). The CDR3 totals 18 residues. The CDR3 nucleotides are TGTGCCAGCAGCACGGGACAGGGTTTCACCTCTGGGGCCAACGTCCTGACTTTC. It specifies CASSTGQGFTSGANVLTF.

Concerning this clonotype: A read error may explain this, as a much larger clone is one base away. The conserved phenylalanine or tryptophan is not found at the CDR3 terminus, so this likely reflects a read error. J is TRBJ2-1 and V is TRBV12-3 or TRBV12-4; TRBD2 matches at 9 bases. This CDR3 spans 17 amino acids. The V gene end was trimmed by 4 bases and the J gene end by 5 bases; junction bases not matched to a gene: 12. The CDR3 loop is CASSSQLLAGSDNEQFS. As DNA, the CDR3 is TGTGCCAGCAGTTCCCAGCTTCTAGCGGGGTCGGACAATGAGCAGTTCTCC.

This clonotype was observed a handful of times. This chain joins TRBV20-1 and TRBJ2-1, with D possibly being TRBD1 (6 bases). The CDR3 contains 12 residues. Germline V lookup: CDR1 DFQATT, CDR2 SNEGSKA (reference sequence). V shed 0 bases and J shed 10 bases, with 10 bases lying between them. The CDR3 loop is CSARDRGWEQFF. The CDR3 region has the DNA TGCAGTGCTAGAGACAGGGGATGGGAGCAGTTCTTC.

This clonotype was seen repeatedly, ten times or more. The V gene is TRBV19, the J gene TRBJ2-1; D remains ambiguous. Germline V lookup: CDR1 LNHDA, CDR2 SQIVND (reference sequence). The CDR3 consists of 12 residues. The V and J ends lost 6 bases and 9 bases respectively, with 12 bases between them. CDR3 amino acids: CASRSSKGEQFF. The CDR3 DNA follows: TGTGCCAGTAGAAGTAGCAAAGGTGAGCAGTTCTTC.